A single sample gave rise to the 22 T cell receptor beta chains below, sequenced in a study of Graves' ophthalmopathy and Graves' hyperthyroidism. Amplification targeted the TCR beta CDR3 regions, with RNA transcripts as the source material. Second-round multiplex PCR came after first-round RT-PCR with HTBI primers. TCRdb ran MiXCR on the multiplex PCR reads and lists one entry per CDR3 protein. The table records 350,000 to 450,000 distinct CDR3 sequences, around a fifth of them present only once. Sequencing was carried out using peripheral blood. Source of these receptors: a woman in her late teens or twenties with stable Graves' hyperthyroidism.

V gene TRBV5-1 combines with J gene TRBJ2-2; either TRBD1 or TRBD2 may supply D (5 bases each). The CDR3 covers 14 residues. Germline assignment: CDR1 SGHRS and CDR2 YFSETQ. Trimming took 0 bases from V and 5 from J, leaving 8 bases between them. The CDR3 loop is CASSLGRETGELFF. The CDR3 DNA follows: TGCGCCAGCAGCTTGGGCAGGGAGACCGGGGAGCTGTTTTTT.

This clonotype was detected many times. V and J are TRBV25-1 and TRBJ1-2, with D maybe TRBD1 (5 bases). V shed 4 bases and J shed 0 bases, with 9 bases lying between them. CDR3 length equals 14 residues. The V gene's germline CDR1 is MGHDK and CDR2 SYGVNS. The chain's CDR3 is CASSGPTANYGYTF. CDR3 bases: TGTGCCAGCAGTGGTCCGACAGCTAACTATGGCTACACCTTC.

The chain has TRBV3-1 and TRBJ2-7; 10 bases align to TRBD2. The CDR3 has 15 residues. V lost 4 bases and J lost 2; bases outside the gene matches: 5. Germline V gives CDR1 LGHDT, CDR2 YNNKEL (reference sequence). For the CDR3, the DNA is TGTGCCAGCAGCCGTGGACTAGCGGAAGCCTACGAGCAGTACTTC. This gives the protein CASSRGLAEAYEQYF.

In this sample, this clonotype turned up a few times. The junction does not match germline at one end; this may be a read error. CDR3 bases: TGTGCCAGCAGTTTGAGACCAGCCAAAAACATTAAGTACTTC. Translating it yields CASSLRPAKNIKYF. The chain recombines TRBV28 with TRBJ2-4; D is unresolved. Germline loops: CDR1 MDHEN, CDR2 SYDVKM. This CDR3 contains 14 residues.

This clonotype was seen ten or more times. J is TRBJ2-5 and V is TRBV10-3; 8 bases align to TRBD1. V shed 4 bases, J shed 2 bases, and the junction held 6 bases outside the gene matches. The germline gives CDR1 ENHRY, CDR2 SYGVKD. This CDR3 spans 15 amino acids. The CDR3 DNA reads TGTGCCATCAGTGCGGACAGGGCTGTTCAAGAGACCCAGTACTTC. It is translated as CAISADRAVQETQYF.

This clonotype has at least ten counts. An end of the junction differs from the germline gene, which may be a read error. The V call is TRBV11-2, the J call TRBJ2-7; 9 bases fit TRBD1. Germline values: CDR1 SGHAT, CDR2 FQNNGV. There are 15 residues in the CDR3. This chain's CDR3 is CAISRDGTGWVEQYF. CDR3 coding DNA: TGTGCCATCAGCCGAGACGGGACAGGGTGGGTCGAGCAGTACTTC.

This clonotype was counted a few times. CDR3 bases: TGTGCCCCTCCCAGGTATCTTATGAAAGAGCAGTACTTC. Its translation is CAPPRYLMKEQYF. The J gene is TRBJ2-7, the V gene TRBV3-1, with D hard to call. This CDR3 region has 13 residues. Germline assignment: CDR1 LGHDT and CDR2 YNNKEL (reference sequence). Trimming took off 11 bases at V and 7 bases at J, with 21 bases between the two ends.

This chain joins TRBV28 and TRBJ1-6; D gene unclear. The CDR3 extends over 16 amino acids. Germline lookup yields CDR1 MDHEN and CDR2 SYDVKM. Trimming removed 3 bases from V and 3 bases from J, with 12 bases in between. Written as DNA, the CDR3 is TGTGCCAGCAGTTTCTTTCTGAACAGCTATAATTCACCCCTCCACTTT. It is translated as CASSFFLNSYNSPLHF. Based on the CDR3 plus reference TRBV28 and TRBJ1-6, the full variable domain is DVKVTQSSRYLVKRTGEKVFLECVQDMDHENMFWYRQDPGLGLRLIYFSYDVKMKEKGDIPEGYSVSREKKERFSLILESASTNQTSMYLCASSFFLNSYNSPLHFGNGTRLTVT.

This clonotype has at least ten counts. This could be a read error, since a much larger clone is one nucleotide away. The chain combines TRBV6-5 with TRBJ2-5; D call uncertain. From germline, CDR1 is MNHEY and CDR2 SVGAGI. The CDR3 contains 13 residues. V was cut by 2 bases and J by 0 bases, with 4 bases left in between. CDR3 region: CASSYAYQETQYF. CDR3 DNA sequence: TGTGCCAGCAGTTACGCGTACCAAGAGACCCAGTACTTC.

This clonotype was observed many times. The genes are TRBV14 and TRBJ1-2; D gene unclear. Trimming took 4 bases from V and 4 from J, leaving 10 bases between them. Germline CDR1 reads SGHDN; CDR2 reads FVKESK. The CDR3 is 13 amino acids. The CDR3 DNA follows: TGTGCCAGCAGCCCACGGTTAACCTATGGCTACACCTTC. It yields the protein CASSPRLTYGYTF.

There are many counts of this clonotype. The CDR3 is CASSLGAESPLHF. DNA of the CDR3: TGTGCCAGCAGTTTGGGGGCAGAGTCACCCCTCCACTTT. The chain uses TRBV12-3 or TRBV12-4 and TRBJ1-6, with a weak D call TRBD1 (6 bases). The ends were cut back, 3 bases at V and 10 bases at J, with 10 bases in the middle. The CDR3 runs to 13 residues.

This clonotype was counted at least ten times. The rearrangement links TRBV7-6 to TRBJ2-3, with unresolved D. This CDR3 is built from 15 residues. Germline V gives CDR1 SGHVS, CDR2 FNYEAQ. V gave up 2 bases and J gave up 0 bases, with 9 bases separating them. The CDR3 nucleotides read TGTGCCAGCAGCTTACAAGTCAGGAGCACAGATACGCAGTATTTT. Protein product: CASSLQVRSTDTQYF.

This clonotype was detected ten times or more. This CDR3 is CSASFLGGQETQYF. The CDR3 DNA reads TGCAGTGCTAGTTTTCTCGGGGGTCAAGAGACCCAGTACTTC. The chain is built from TRBV20-1 and TRBJ2-5; TRBD2 is a possible D gene (6 bases). Germline V CDR1 and CDR2: DFQATT, SNEGSKA (reference sequence). The CDR3 length is 14 residues. V was shortened by 3 bases and J by 2 bases, with 13 bases between the two germline ends.

This clonotype was recorded many times. The gene calls are TRBV12-3 or TRBV12-4 and TRBJ2-7, with 9 bases lining up with TRBD1. The CDR3 sequence is 15 residues long. V lost 5 bases to trimming and J lost 3 bases; unmatched junction nucleotides: 8. CDR3 region: CASSRQGEVFYEQYF. The CDR3, as DNA: TGTGCCAGCAGTCGACAGGGGGAAGTCTTCTACGAGCAGTACTTC.

This clonotype was observed many times. The gene calls are TRBV19 and TRBJ1-1; TRBD1 agrees at 7 bases. The germline CDR1 and CDR2 sequences are LNHDA and SQIVND (reference sequence). With V trimmed by 7 bases and J by 5 bases, 7 bases remained unmatched. The CDR3 length is 13 residues. CDR3 nucleotides: TGTGCCAGTAATAAAGACAGGGAGACTGAAGCTTTCTTT. It is translated as CASNKDRETEAFF.

The chain carries TRBV15 and TRBJ2-2, with D possibly TRBD1 on 5 matching bases. The CDR3 loop spans 16 amino acids. The V and J ends lost 3 bases and 6 bases respectively, with 17 bases between them. Per germline, CDR1 LNHNV and CDR2 YYDKDF (reference sequence). The CDR3, as DNA: TGTGCCACCAGCAGTCTAGGGGCCCCACGGGCCGGGGAGCTGTTTTTT. It specifies CATSSLGAPRAGELFF.

This clonotype showed up many times. The chain employs TRBV28 and TRBJ2-7, with D possibly matching TRBD2 (5 bases). Trimming took 6 bases from V and 4 from J, leaving 10 bases between them. This CDR3 is built from 12 residues. Germline V gene lookup returns CDR1 MDHEN and CDR2 SYDVKM. CDR3 sequence reads: CASSFSGYEQYF. The CDR3 DNA is TGTGCCAGCAGCTTCTCGGGATACGAGCAGTACTTC.

In this sample, this clonotype turned up once. Given a much more abundant clone one base away, this may be a read error. The chain links TRBV12-3 or TRBV12-4 to TRBJ2-7; 7 bases are a match to TRBD2. This CDR3 region has 15 residues. The CDR3 nucleotides read TGTGCCTGCAGCCGAAGCGGGGAGGGCCGATACGAGCAGTACTTC. This gives the protein CACSRSGEGRYEQYF.

This clonotype appeared many times. The V and J genes are TRBV12-3 or TRBV12-4 and TRBJ2-7, with a tentative D call TRBD2 (6 bases). V was trimmed by 10 bases and J by 4 bases, leaving 20 bases between them. This CDR3 region has 14 residues. The CDR3 loop is CATSGGGFFYEQYF. CDR3 DNA sequence: TGTGCCACCTCCGGTGGAGGGTTTTTTTACGAGCAGTACTTC.

The chain links TRBV24-1 to TRBJ2-5; possibly TRBD1 for D (6 bases). V gave up 4 bases and J gave up 4 bases, with 15 bases separating them. The CDR3 loop spans 15 amino acids. In germline, CDR1 is KGHDR, CDR2 SFDVKD. The CDR3, as DNA: TGTGCCACCAGTGAAAAGGGACACCGTGGAGAGACCCAGTACTTC. It codes for CATSEKGHRGETQYF.

V and J are TRBV7-8 and TRBJ1-3; no clear D gene. The CDR3 is 15 amino acids. CDR1 is SGHVS and CDR2 is FQNEAQ in the germline V gene. Trimming stripped 4 bases from V and 4 bases from J, with 14 bases between. The CDR3 is CASSSPGVPGNTIYF. Here the CDR3 DNA reads TGTGCCAGCAGCTCCCCCGGGGTTCCCGGAAACACCATATATTTT.

This clonotype was seen a handful of times. The chain recombines TRBV7-2 with TRBJ2-5; 7 positions agree with TRBD1. The CDR3 loop spans 14 amino acids. CDR1 SGHTA and CDR2 FQGNSA come from the germline V gene. V shed 5 bases and J 5 bases; nucleotides not matched to a gene: 8. In nucleotides, the CDR3 is TGTGCCAGCAGCCGACAGGGTGTGATGGAGACCCAGTACTTC. Protein: CASSRQGVMETQYF.